This passage covers 26 T cell receptor beta chains from one sample sequenced in a study of blood T cell repertoires in COVID-19. Profiled with immunoSEQ multiplex PCR; TCRdb holds only in-frame clones, not every one. The top ten hold around 4% of the sample, which has around 300,000 clones, just under 85% seen once. Input material: peripheral blood. The receptor source for this set is a woman in her forties or fifties with active or convalescent COVID-19.

The chain joins TRBV28 to TRBJ1-2, with 10 bases identical to TRBD1. This CDR3 has 17 residues. The germline gives CDR1 MDHEN, CDR2 SYDVKM. Losses at the gene ends were 4 bases for V and 6 bases for J; bases not matched to a gene: 14. This chain's CDR3 is CASSYKTGGQGLHGYTF. DNA of the CDR3: TGTGCCAGCAGTTATAAGACAGGGGGACAGGGGTTACATGGCTACACCTTC.

This clone has a single count. The rearrangement uses TRBV7-2 and TRBJ1-5; D gene ambiguous. CDR1 is SGHTA and CDR2 is FQGNSA in the germline V gene. The length of the CDR3 is 17 residues. V was clipped by 5 bases and J by 2 bases, with 19 bases between them. Here the CDR3 reads CASSPYITGIGNQPQHF. The CDR3, as DNA: TGTGCCAGCAGCCCTTATATTACGGGGATAGGCAATCAGCCCCAGCATTTT.

The CDR3 DNA sequence: TGTGCCAGTAGTACCCTCCCCCCCCTGCGGGAGTCCCAGACTGAGCAGTTCTTC. Translating it yields CASSTLPPLRESQTEQFF. The V gene is TRBV19, the J gene TRBJ2-1; the match to TRBD2 covers 7 bases. In germline, CDR1 is LNHDA, CDR2 SQIVND (reference sequence). CDR3 length equals 18 residues. V dropped 4 bases and J dropped 9; count of bases not matched to a gene: 21.

The chain has TRBV7-2 and TRBJ2-3; 9 bases match TRBD2. J lost 2 bases, V lost 5 bases, and 5 bases had no gene match. CDR1 is SGHTA and CDR2 is FQGNSA in the germline V gene. This CDR3 has 15 residues. The CDR3 region is CASSRSGRATDTQYF. The DNA of the CDR3 is TGTGCCAGCAGCCGTAGCGGGAGAGCCACAGATACGCAGTATTTT.

The rearrangement links TRBV5-1 to TRBJ1-2, with 7 bases that match TRBD1. CDR1 is SGHRS and CDR2 is YFSETQ in the germline V gene. The V segment lost 1 base and the J segment 4 bases; nucleotides outside the gene matches: 7. This CDR3 has 15 amino acids. DNA for the CDR3: TGCGCCAGCAGCTTGTCGCGGACAGGACTCTATGGCTACACCTTC. This codes for CASSLSRTGLYGYTF.

The chain has TRBV28 and TRBJ2-1, with TRBD2 identical over 10 bases. The germline CDR1 and CDR2 sequences are MDHEN and SYDVKM. This CDR3 is built from 15 residues. Unmatched junction bases numbered 2, after V lost 2 bases and J lost 4 bases. CDR3 coding DNA: TGTGCCAGCAGTTTAGAGCGGGAGGGATACAATGAGCAGTTCTTC. Its translation: CASSLEREGYNEQFF.

J is TRBJ2-7 and V is TRBV27, with 9 bases lining up with TRBD1. The CDR3 spans 14 residues. V dropped 6 bases and J dropped 2; count of bases not matched to a gene: 5. Per germline, CDR1 MNHEY and CDR2 SMNVEV (reference sequence). The CDR3 is CASSRGDRAYEQYF. CDR3 sequence (DNA): TGTGCCAGCAGCCGGGGGGACAGGGCCTACGAGCAGTACTTC.

In the case of this clone: The same CDR3 arises from other DNA sequences in this sample as well. This chain connects TRBV2 to TRBJ1-4; 7 bases align to TRBD1. The length of the CDR3 is 14 residues. Looked up from germline, CDR1 is SNHLY and CDR2 is FYNNEI. After removal of 8 bases from V and 7 bases from J, the junction contained 10 bases not matched to a gene. In DNA, the CDR3 is TGTGCCAGCTCACCCGGACAGGAGGGTGAAAAACTGTTTTTT. Translated: CASSPGQEGEKLFF.

This clone was detected once. The chain employs TRBV10-2 and TRBJ2-1; 7 nucleotides align to TRBD1. The CDR3 loop spans 17 amino acids. Germline V gene data show CDR1 as WSHSY and CDR2 as SAAADI. V gave up 0 bases and J gave up 4 bases; unmatched junction bases: 9. The CDR3 loop is CASSESQIGTAYNEQFF. CDR3 DNA sequence: TGCGCCAGCAGTGAGTCTCAAATCGGGACAGCTTACAATGAGCAGTTCTTC.

This CDR3 is CASSLGTANSLWNSPLHF. The CDR3 bases are TGCGCCAGCAGCTTAGGGACAGCGAACTCCCTTTGGAATTCACCCCTCCACTTT. This chain uses TRBV5-1 with TRBJ1-6; 7 bases match TRBD1. Germline trimming cut 2 bases from V and 7 bases from J; bases unmatched to any gene: 15. Germline assignment: CDR1 SGHRS and CDR2 YFSETQ. The CDR3 contains 18 residues.

This clone was recorded only once. The chain uses TRBV7-2 and TRBJ2-1, with D possibly TRBD1 on 9 matching bases. V dropped 10 bases and J dropped 6 bases, with 25 bases sitting between them. The CDR3 contains 16 residues. Germline loops: CDR1 SGHTA, CDR2 FQGNSA. The CDR3 loop is CATKREGQGFRNEQFF. Here the CDR3 DNA reads TGTGCCACTAAACGGGAGGGACAGGGCTTTCGCAATGAGCAGTTCTTC.

The V and J genes are TRBV4-1 and TRBJ2-7, with a possible D match to TRBD1 (5 bases). V was shortened by 2 bases and J by 5 bases, with 10 bases between the two germline ends. Germline CDR1 is MGHRA and CDR2 is YSYEKL. The CDR3 extends over 13 amino acids. The CDR3, as DNA: TGCGCCAGCAGCCAAAACAGGTTTAACGAGCAGTACTTC. Amino acid sequence: CASSQNRFNEQYF.

The rearrangement uses TRBV18 and TRBJ2-2; 8 bases align to TRBD1. V lost 3 bases, J lost 4 bases, and 4 bases stayed unmatched. The CDR3 runs to 15 residues. Germline V gene data show CDR1 as KGHSH and CDR2 as LQKENI. The CDR3 sequence: CASSPQGARTGELFF. In DNA form, the CDR3 reads TGTGCCAGCTCACCCCAGGGGGCGCGCACCGGGGAGCTGTTTTTT.

The chain couples TRBV3-1 (or the pseudogene TRBV3-2) to TRBJ2-3, with D maybe TRBD2 (6 bases). CDR1 is LGHDT, CDR2 YNNKEL, per germline (reference sequence). This CDR3 has 15 residues. Trimming pared 5 bases from V and 1 base from J, leaving 13 bases between. The CDR3 region is CASSDHPGGTDTQYF. The CDR3 DNA sequence: TGTGCCAGCAGCGACCACCCGGGGGGCACAGATACGCAGTATTTT.

The sample holds one count of this clone. The chain couples TRBV3-1 (or the pseudogene TRBV3-2) to TRBJ2-2, with TRBD1 as a possible D gene (5 bases). The CDR3 runs 15 residues. CDR1 and CDR2 (germline): LGHDT, YNNKEL (reference sequence). Trimming shortened V by 3 bases and J by 4 bases, and 12 bases separated the two germline ends. The CDR3 loop reads CASSQSDSSTGELFF. The CDR3 DNA reads as TGTGCCAGCAGCCAGAGCGACAGCAGCACCGGGGAGCTGTTTTTT.

This clone occurred a few times. The CDR3 DNA reads TGTGCCAGCTCACGGGGGCTGGGGTACAATGAGCAGTTCTTC. Encoded protein: CASSRGLGYNEQFF. The V gene is TRBV18, the J gene TRBJ2-1; maybe TRBD1 (6 bases). The CDR3 has 14 residues. CDR1 is KGHSH, CDR2 LQKENI, per germline. Trimming shortened V by 4 bases and J by 4 bases, and 11 bases separated the two germline ends.

This clone was detected once. The chain uses TRBV12-3 or TRBV12-4 and TRBJ1-1, with 7 bases lining up with TRBD1. V gave up 10 bases and J gave up 0 bases; unmatched junction bases: 5. CDR3 length equals 13 residues. The CDR3 loop is CATRDSMNTEAFF. In DNA form, the CDR3 reads TGTGCCACCCGGGACAGCATGAACACTGAAGCTTTCTTT.

As to this clone: Other DNA sequences of this sample code for an identical CDR3. The V and J genes are TRBV5-1 and TRBJ2-1; 11 bases map to TRBD2. The CDR3 is 15 residues long. Germline V lookup: CDR1 SGHRS, CDR2 YFSETQ. V was clipped by 1 base and J by 3 bases; unmatched bases: 0. The CDR3 here is CASSLTSGSYNEQFF. The CDR3 DNA reads as TGCGCCAGCAGCTTGACTAGCGGGAGCTACAATGAGCAGTTCTTC.

The V gene is TRBV20-1, the J gene TRBJ2-1, with TRBD2 matching over 10 bases. The CDR3 extends over 16 amino acids. Germline CDR1 reads DFQATT; CDR2 reads SNEGSKA (reference sequence). V lost 3 bases to trimming and J lost 5 bases; unmatched junction nucleotides: 10. CDR3 sequence: CSASLLAGVSDNEQFF. CDR3 bases: TGCAGTGCTAGTCTCCTAGCGGGAGTTTCCGACAATGAGCAGTTCTTC.

The chain carries TRBV6-2 or TRBV6-3 and TRBJ1-1; possible D gene TRBD1, 6 bases. V lost 6 bases and J lost 11, with 13 bases in between. CDR1 is MNHEY, CDR2 SVGEGT, per germline. This CDR3 has 11 amino acids. As DNA, the CDR3 is TGTGCCAGCAGCACAGGGACGGGGGCTTTCTTT. As protein: CASSTGTGAFF.

The chain employs TRBV12-3 or TRBV12-4 and TRBJ1-2; D unclear. Trimming cost V 5 bases and J 7 bases, with 11 bases left between them. The length of the CDR3 is 12 residues. This CDR3 reads CASSHGVGGYTF. CDR3 nucleotide sequence: TGTGCCAGCAGTCACGGGGTTGGTGGCTACACCTTC.

Regarding this clone: Other DNA sequences in this specimen translate into the identical CDR3. The rearrangement links TRBV7-9 to TRBJ1-6; D is ambiguous. Trimming stripped 5 bases from V and 7 bases from J, with 9 bases between. The CDR3 has 13 amino acids. Per the germline V gene, CDR1 is SEHNR and CDR2 is FQNEAQ (reference sequence). CDR3 amino acids: CASSQTGNSPLHF. The CDR3 DNA sequence: TGTGCCAGCAGCCAGACGGGGAATTCACCCCTCCACTTT.

J is TRBJ1-2 and V is TRBV19, with D possibly matching TRBD1 (6 bases). CDR1 and CDR2 (germline): LNHDA, SQIVND (reference sequence). The CDR3 covers 15 residues. Trimming pared 7 bases from V and 5 bases from J, leaving 20 bases between. The CDR3 is CASMRRSRQEYGYTF. CDR3 coding DNA: TGTGCCAGTATGCGGCGTTCGAGACAGGAATATGGCTACACCTTC.

The rearrangement joins TRBV6-5 to TRBJ1-5; the D is unclear. This CDR3 is built from 13 residues. V was pared by 10 bases and J by 2 bases, with 12 bases between. Looked up from germline, CDR1 is MNHEY and CDR2 is SVGAGI. In DNA form, the CDR3 reads TGTGCCAACCAGGCTGGCGGCAATCAGCCCCAGCATTTT. Its protein product is CANQAGGNQPQHF.

The chain has TRBV30 and TRBJ1-4; the D gene is possibly TRBD1 (5 bases). The V gene's germline CDR1 is GTSNPN and CDR2 SVGIG (reference sequence). Trimming removed 3 bases at V and 4 bases at J, with 12 bases between. The CDR3 length is 14 residues. CDR3 region: CAWSLLGVNEKLFF. The DNA of the CDR3 is TGTGCCTGGAGCTTGCTAGGGGTTAATGAAAAACTGTTTTTT.

This chain links TRBV28 with TRBJ1-1, with D possibly being TRBD1 (5 bases). This CDR3 contains 14 residues. Trimming took 8 bases from V and 4 from J, leaving 17 bases between them. Germline CDR1 reads MDHEN; CDR2 reads SYDVKM. In DNA form, the CDR3 reads TGTGCCAGCGCGGCCCCTGGACAACGCACTGAAGCTTTCTTT. Translating gives CASAAPGQRTEAFF.